This TCR beta chain was documented in a study of blood T cell repertoires in COVID-19. Study overall: The analysed material was cDNA or gDNA that came from T cells, B-cell-depleted T cells, or PBMCs.

This table comes from immunoSEQ multiplex PCR, and its TCRdb copy is limited to in-frame clones, with some not included. In the table there are some 150,000 clones, roughly four fifths of which are singletons. Trimming removed 3 bases from V and 1 base from J, with 10 bases in between. The V gene's germline CDR1 is SGDLS and CDR2 YYNGEE. The CDR3 is made up of 14 amino acids. The chain uses TRBV9 and TRBJ1-1; D gene ambiguous. The clonotype originates from a woman at least 80 years old with active or convalescent COVID-19. The sample consisted of peripheral blood. CDR3 loop: CASSAPGRNTEAFF. The CDR3 nucleotides read TGTGCCAGCAGCGCCCCTGGGAGGAACACTGAAGCTTTCTTT.